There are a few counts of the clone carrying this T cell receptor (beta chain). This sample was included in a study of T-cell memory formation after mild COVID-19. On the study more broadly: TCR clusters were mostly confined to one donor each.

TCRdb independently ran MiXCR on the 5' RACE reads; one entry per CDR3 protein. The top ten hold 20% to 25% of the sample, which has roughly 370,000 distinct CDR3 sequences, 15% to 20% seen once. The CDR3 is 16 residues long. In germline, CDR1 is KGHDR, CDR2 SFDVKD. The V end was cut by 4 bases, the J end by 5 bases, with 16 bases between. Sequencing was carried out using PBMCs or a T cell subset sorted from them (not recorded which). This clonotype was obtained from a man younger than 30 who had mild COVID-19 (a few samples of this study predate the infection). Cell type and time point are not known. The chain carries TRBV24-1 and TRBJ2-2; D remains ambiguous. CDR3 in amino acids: CATSDPSTPGTGELFF. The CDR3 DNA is TGTGCCACCAGTGACCCCTCAACACCAGGAACCGGGGAGCTGTTTTTT.